Given below is one T cell receptor (beta chain) in context. The antigen remains undetermined. This entry comes from a study of cytomegalovirus exposure and HLA in healthy donors. Overall study: A subsequent analysis stated that the 90 to 150 validation repertoires were run on the same platform as the 650 to 850 first-cohort repertoires. Study-wide points: Using the classifier, cytomegalovirus status was reportedly diagnosed with high specificity and sensitivity. Researchers counted around 150 TCR beta chains as cytomegalovirus-associated. Researchers reported that a few CMV-associated chains were confirmed in vitro as CMV antigen-specific.

Clones were sequenced by immunoSEQ multiplex PCR, and TCRdb holds only the in-frame ones, with some missing. There are more than 200,000 clones in the sample; about nine tenths occur only once, and around 3.1% lies in the top ten. Germline lookup yields CDR1 LNHNV and CDR2 YYDKDF (reference sequence). After removal of 1 base from V and 1 base from J, the junction contained 9 bases not matched to a gene. This CDR3 comprises 17 residues. This clonotype originated in a woman in her thirties in good health and CMV-seronegative. V gene TRBV15 combines with J gene TRBJ1-1, with TRBD1 identical over 7 bases. The sample consisted of PBMCs. This CDR3 reads CATSRGQGVGPNTEAFF. CDR3 nucleotide sequence: TGTGCCACCAGCAGAGGCCAGGGGGTAGGACCGAACACTGAAGCTTTCTTT. The full variable domain, in which reference TRBV15 and TRBJ1-1 provide the parts outside the CDR3, is DAMVIQNPRYQVTQFGKPVTLSCSQTLNHNVMYWYQQKSSQAPKLLFHYYDKDFNNEADTPDNFQSRRPNTSFCFLDIRSPGLGDTAMYLCATSRGQGVGPNTEAFFGQGTRLTVV.